Each of the 30 T cell receptor beta chains below was sequenced from the same sample in a study of identical twins. TCRdb analysed the 5' RACE reads with MiXCR anew, one entry per CDR3 protein. The table has around 670,000 distinct CDR3 sequences, 5.5% to 7.5% seen once. The sequencing sample was made of naive T cells sorted from blood. Receptors originate from a man younger than 35 in good health.

This clonotype was seen only a few times. This rearrangement joins TRBV11-2 to TRBJ2-1; D is perhaps TRBD2 (5 bases). The V end was cut by 0 bases, the J end by 8 bases, with 8 bases between. This CDR3 has 13 amino acids. Germline CDR1 reads SGHAT; CDR2 reads FQNNGV. The CDR3 DNA sequence: TGTGCCAGCAGCTTAGAGCTGGGAGATGAGCAGTTCTTC. Protein: CASSLELGDEQFF.

The chain uses TRBV11-3 and TRBJ1-1; 11 nucleotides align to TRBD1. CDR3 length: 16 residues. The germline gives CDR1 SGHNT, CDR2 YENEEA. V trimming: 6 bases; J trimming: 0 bases; junction bases outside the gene matches: 6. CDR3: CASRAGTGGMNTEAFF. CDR3 nucleotides: TGTGCCAGCAGGGCCGGGACAGGGGGGATGAACACTGAAGCTTTCTTT.

The rearrangement links TRBV15 to TRBJ2-2; the D is unclear. V was clipped by 3 bases and J by 6 bases, with 17 bases between them. Germline values: CDR1 LNHNV, CDR2 YYDKDF (reference sequence). The CDR3 consists of 16 residues. In nucleotides, the CDR3 is TGTGCCACCAGCAGGGATACAGACTCACCAGCCGGGGAGCTGTTTTTT. It specifies CATSRDTDSPAGELFF.

This clonotype came up many times. The rearrangement uses TRBV20-1 and TRBJ1-2; D gene ambiguous. The CDR3 is 13 residues long. Looked up from germline, CDR1 is DFQATT and CDR2 is SNEGSKA (reference sequence). V was clipped by 3 bases and J by 3 bases, with 11 bases between them. Here the CDR3 reads CSARGSRYYGYTF. The CDR3 coding sequence is TGCAGTGCTAGGGGGTCAAGGTACTATGGCTACACCTTC.

The chain employs TRBV18 and TRBJ2-1; 9 nucleotides match TRBD2. This CDR3 has 20 amino acids. Germline values: CDR1 KGHSH, CDR2 LQKENI. Germline trimming cut 1 base from V and 2 bases from J; bases unmatched to any gene: 15. This CDR3 is CASSPLTGLAGTSTYNEQFF. CDR3 DNA sequence: TGTGCCAGCTCACCACTGACTGGGCTAGCGGGAACCTCAACCTACAATGAGCAGTTCTTC.

This clonotype was counted many times. The chain couples TRBV29-1 to TRBJ1-2, with 7 bases fitting TRBD1. The J segment lost 3 bases and the V segment lost 6 bases, leaving 7 bases of the junction unmatched. CDR3 length: 13 residues. CDR1 and CDR2 from the germline V gene are SQVTM and ANQGSEA. The CDR3 nucleotides read TGCAGCGTCGCCAGCGGGACAGACTATGGCTACACCTTC. It specifies CSVASGTDYGYTF.

This clonotype was counted many times. The chain joins TRBV18 to TRBJ2-7, with D perhaps matching TRBD1 (6 bases). V was trimmed by 4 bases and J by 5 bases, leaving 12 bases between them. Germline loops: CDR1 KGHSH, CDR2 LQKENI. The CDR3 is made up of 13 amino acids. Here the CDR3 reads CASSRHRADEQYF. The CDR3 DNA reads TGTGCCAGCTCACGACACAGGGCTGACGAGCAGTACTTC.

This clonotype was observed at least ten times. The chain uses TRBV12-3 or TRBV12-4 and TRBJ2-3; TRBD2 agrees at 7 bases. The CDR3 length is 13 residues. With 6 bases clipped from V and 6 bases from J, the junction kept 6 bases outside the gene matches. The chain's CDR3 is CASSRDYKDTQYF. The CDR3 region has the DNA TGTGCCAGCAGCAGGGACTACAAGGATACGCAGTATTTT.

Worth noting for this clonotype: One base away lies a much larger clone, so this may be a sequencing read error. V usage is TRBV10-3 and J usage is TRBJ2-2, with 7 bases matching TRBD2. Germline V gives CDR1 ENHRY, CDR2 SYGVKD. This CDR3 contains 16 residues. CDR3 DNA sequence: TGTGCCATCAGTGAGAGAGCGGGATCGAACACCAGGGAGCTGTTTTTT. This translates into CAISERAGSNTRELFF.

At least ten counts were recorded for this clonotype. The genes are TRBV10-3 and TRBJ2-5; 7 bases agree with TRBD1. The germline gives CDR1 ENHRY, CDR2 SYGVKD. The CDR3 is 13 residues long. With 5 bases clipped from V and 3 bases from J, the junction kept 3 bases outside the gene matches. CDR3 coding DNA: TGTGCCATCAGTATCGGGACAGAAGAGACCCAGTACTTC. Its translation is CAISIGTEETQYF.

This clonotype came up a few times. The chain recombines TRBV28 with TRBJ2-5; possible D gene TRBD2, 7 bases. The germline V gene has CDR1 MDHEN and CDR2 SYDVKM. With 7 bases removed from V and 5 bases from J, the gap between germline ends came to 17 bases. This CDR3 has 14 residues. The CDR3 protein is CASTPPGGRETQYF. DNA of the CDR3: TGTGCCAGCACCCCCCCGGGGGGCAGGGAGACCCAGTACTTC.

This clonotype appeared a few times. This chain links TRBV10-3 with TRBJ1-4; 7 bases fit TRBD1. The CDR3 has 14 amino acids. Losses at the gene ends were 6 bases for V and 8 bases for J; bases not matched to a gene: 9. Germline CDR1 reads ENHRY; CDR2 reads SYGVKD. In DNA form, the CDR3 reads TGTGCCATCAGCGAAGACAGGGTTGGGGAAAAACTGTTTTTT. Residues: CAISEDRVGEKLFF.

This clonotype was counted many times. The J gene is TRBJ2-3, the V gene TRBV6-5, with D possibly being TRBD2 (6 bases). The V end lost 2 bases, the J end lost 3 bases, and 15 bases lay between the germline ends. Germline V gives CDR1 MNHEY, CDR2 SVGAGI. This CDR3 is built from 16 residues. In DNA, the CDR3 is TGTGCCAGCAGTTACAGTTGGTTTGGGGGGACAGATACGCAGTATTTT. As protein: CASSYSWFGGTDTQYF.

CDR3 sequence reads: CAWSVNRGSEAFF. CDR3 nucleotides: TGTGCCTGGAGTGTAAACAGGGGATCTGAAGCTTTCTTT. This chain links TRBV30 with TRBJ1-1; 7 bases are shared with TRBD1. The CDR3 runs 13 residues. Germline CDR1 is GTSNPN and CDR2 is SVGIG (reference sequence). Losses at the gene ends were 0 bases for V and 6 bases for J; bases not matched to a gene: 4.

This clonotype was found many times. The chain couples TRBV6-6 to TRBJ2-1; unclear D gene. CDR1 and CDR2 (germline): MNHNY, SVGAGI (reference sequence). Trimming shortened V by 0 bases and J by 6 bases, and 3 bases separated the two germline ends. The CDR3 has 12 residues. DNA for the CDR3: TGTGCCAGCAGTTACTCGGCCAATGAGCAGTTCTTC. Its translation: CASSYSANEQFF.

There are many counts of this clonotype. The rearrangement uses TRBV7-2 and TRBJ2-1; 7 bases are shared with TRBD2. This CDR3 region has 16 residues. After removal of 0 bases from V and 7 bases from J, the junction contained 9 bases not matched to a gene. CDR1 SGHTA and CDR2 FQGNSA come from the germline V gene. The CDR3 DNA reads as TGTGCCAGCAGCTTAGCTAGGGACTACTCTGAGAATGAGCAGTTCTTC. Protein product: CASSLARDYSENEQFF.

This clonotype occurred many times. The chain combines TRBV11-2 with TRBJ2-3, with D unclear. Germline V lookup: CDR1 SGHAT, CDR2 FQNNGV. Trimming stripped 5 bases from V and 7 bases from J, with 7 bases between. This CDR3 has 11 amino acids. CDR3 sequence reads: CASSRANTQYF. CDR3 bases: TGTGCCAGCAGCCGAGCTAATACGCAGTATTTT.

This clonotype was found many times. The gene calls are TRBV5-1 and TRBJ2-5; TRBD2 might be the D (6 bases). V shed 4 bases and J shed 3 bases, with 13 bases lying between them. The CDR3 sequence is 14 residues long. Germline CDR1 SGHRS, CDR2 YFSETQ. CDR3 residues: CASSNGGGKETQYF. Here the CDR3 DNA reads TGCGCCAGCAGCAACGGGGGAGGAAAAGAGACCCAGTACTTC. The variable domain in full, completed from reference TRBV5-1 and TRBJ2-5, reads KAGVTQTPRYLIKTRGQQVTLSCSPISGHRSVSWYQQTPGQGLQFLFEYFSETQRNKGNFPGRFSGRQFSNSRSEMNVSTLELGDSALYLCASSNGGGKETQYFGPGTRLLVL.

Ten or more counts support this clonotype. The CDR3 loop reads CSVAQGSRELFF. CDR3 coding DNA: TGCAGCGTGGCCCAGGGCAGTCGGGAGCTGTTTTTT. The V gene is TRBV29-1, the J gene TRBJ2-2; D is perhaps TRBD1 (5 bases). Germline CDR1 reads SQVTM; CDR2 reads ANQGSEA. The ends were cut back, 6 bases at V and 9 bases at J, with 14 bases in the middle. The CDR3 runs to 12 residues.

The CDR3 loop is CASSQLGGIYGYTF. The CDR3 DNA is TGTGCCAGCAGCCAATTGGGGGGTATCTATGGCTACACCTTC. The V call is TRBV14, the J call TRBJ1-2, with a tentative D call TRBD1 (5 bases). This CDR3 has 14 amino acids. V was cut by 2 bases and J by 4 bases, with 11 bases left in between. Germline V gives CDR1 SGHDN, CDR2 FVKESK.

This clonotype was detected many times. CDR3 in amino acids: CSAQPRNNEQFF. CDR3 nucleotide sequence: TGCAGTGCTCAACCCCGGAACAATGAGCAGTTCTTC. The rearrangement uses TRBV20-1 and TRBJ2-1; D unclear. V shed 5 bases and J shed 5 bases, with 10 bases lying between them. Germline V gene data show CDR1 as DFQATT and CDR2 as SNEGSKA (reference sequence). The CDR3 is made up of 12 amino acids.

The chain is built from TRBV5-6 and TRBJ2-6; possible D gene TRBD1, 6 bases. CDR3 length: 16 residues. V lost 7 bases, J lost 0 bases, and 14 bases lay in between. Germline-derived CDR1 and CDR2 are SGHDT and YYEEEE. CDR3 in DNA: TGTGCCAGCCTCAGGGGACCGATCTCTGGGGCCAACGTCCTGACTTTC. The encoded protein is CASLRGPISGANVLTF.

This clonotype has only a few counts. The chain employs TRBV30 and TRBJ1-3; D unresolved. Germline CDR1 GTSNPN, CDR2 SVGIG (reference sequence). The CDR3 sequence is 12 residues long. Trimming pared 3 bases from V and 1 base from J, leaving 4 bases between. CDR3 amino acids: CAWRESGNTIYF. CDR3 sequence (DNA): TGTGCCTGGAGGGAGTCTGGAAACACCATATATTTT. Variable domain in full (rest from reference TRBV30 and TRBJ1-3): SQTIHQWPATLVQPVGSPLSLECTVEGTSNPNLYWYRQAAGRGLQLLFYSVGIGQISSEVPQNLSASRPQDRQFILSSKKLLLSDSGFYLCAWRESGNTIYFGEGSWLTVV.

This clonotype was recorded a few times. The chain employs TRBV28 and TRBJ2-3; D could derive from TRBD1 or TRBD2 (6 bases each). The CDR3 is 14 amino acids. Looked up from germline, CDR1 is MDHEN and CDR2 is SYDVKM. Deletions cut 7 bases from V and 4 bases from J, with 15 bases between. The CDR3 protein is CASILNGGADTQYF. CDR3 nucleotides: TGTGCCAGCATACTCAACGGGGGCGCAGATACGCAGTATTTT.

This clonotype was recorded at least ten times. This chain links TRBV28 with TRBJ2-1; 7 bases map to TRBD2. The CDR3 has 15 residues. Germline CDR1 and CDR2: MDHEN and SYDVKM. The V and J ends lost 2 bases and 5 bases, in that order; junction bases with no gene match: 6. For the CDR3, the DNA is TGTGCCAGCAGTTTACTTCTAGCGGAAGACAATGAGCAGTTCTTC. Translated: CASSLLLAEDNEQFF.

This clonotype was counted many times. The V and J genes are TRBV6-1 and TRBJ2-1; TRBD2 agrees at 12 bases. The CDR3 is made up of 16 amino acids. CDR1 and CDR2 from the germline V gene are MNHNS and SASEGT. V trimming: 8 bases; J trimming: 6 bases; junction bases outside the gene matches: 11. The chain's CDR3 is CASLGWASGRVNEQFF. The CDR3 DNA reads TGTGCCAGCTTAGGTTGGGCTAGCGGGAGGGTCAATGAGCAGTTCTTC.

As regards this clonotype: A clone one base away is much larger, so this may be a read error. This is likely a read error, given that the CDR3 carries no conserved phenylalanine or tryptophan at its end. The V and J genes are TRBV29-1 and TRBJ1-1; D not certain. V was trimmed by 8 bases and J by 1 base, leaving 11 bases between them. Germline V gives CDR1 SQVTM, CDR2 ANQGSEA. The CDR3 is made up of 12 amino acids. In DNA, the CDR3 is TGCAGCACCCGACCGTCGAACACTGAAGCTTTCTAT. Amino acid sequence: CSTRPSNTEAFY.

This clonotype was observed a few times. V and J are TRBV9 and TRBJ1-5; perhaps TRBD1 as D (5 bases). In germline, CDR1 is SGDLS, CDR2 YYNGEE. V was shortened by 0 bases and J by 7 bases, with 11 bases between the two germline ends. The CDR3 runs to 14 residues. The DNA of the CDR3 is TGTGCCAGCAGCGTAGGGGGCGCGGGGCAGCCCCAGCATTTT. Its translation is CASSVGGAGQPQHF.

This clonotype was counted ten times or more. V is TRBV20-1 and J is TRBJ2-1; the D call may be TRBD1 or TRBD2 (5 bases each). Germline CDR1 and CDR2: DFQATT and SNEGSKA (reference sequence). V was cut by 5 bases and J by 4 bases, with 9 bases left in between. The CDR3 loop spans 12 amino acids. The CDR3 DNA reads TGCAGTGCTTCGGGGCGGTACAATGAGCAGTTCTTC. This encodes CSASGRYNEQFF.

The chain links TRBV12-3 or TRBV12-4 to TRBJ2-1; D not certain. The CDR3 extends over 16 amino acids. Deletions cut 2 bases from V and 5 bases from J, with 16 bases between. The CDR3 here is CASSLIGIALHNEQFF. The CDR3 DNA sequence: TGTGCCAGCAGTTTAATTGGCATAGCCTTGCACAATGAGCAGTTCTTC.